Listed below are T cell receptor beta chains from one sample, sequenced in a study of control samples from healthy donors and cancer patients. Assay: immunoSEQ multiplex PCR; the TCRdb copy retains only in-frame clones and omits some. The sample shows about 110,000 clones, 82% of them seen only once. Sequencing used blood. These receptors came from a man in his late teens or twenties in good health. Both conserved end residues are part of each CDR3. Each record gives: V gene, clone size, D gene, J gene, CDR3 protein, CDR3 DNA. D genes are given only for firm matches. Size is stated for part of the rows, as once, few or many counts, or as a class when the clone is expanded.

TRBV25-1	-	-	TRBJ2-7	CASSGGGRYEQYF	TGTGCCAGCAGTGGGGGTGGCAGGTACGAGCAGTACTTC
TRBV9	-	TRBD2	TRBJ2-5	CASSVDSGGAETQYF	TGTGCCAGCAGCGTAGATAGCGGGGGGGCGGAGACCCAGTACTTC
TRBV29-1	-	-	TRBJ2-3	CSVEDSRVITDTQYF	TGCAGCGTTGAAGATTCACGGGTAATAACAGATACGCAGTATTTT
TRBV15	-	TRBD1	TRBJ1-2	CATSRGGTGAYGYTF	TGTGCCACCAGCAGGGGGGGGACAGGGGCCTATGGCTACACCTTC
TRBV5-1	-	TRBD1	TRBJ1-1	CASSQTRTGNTEAFF	TGCGCCAGCAGCCAAACGCGGACAGGGAACACTGAAGCTTTCTTT
TRBV4-2	once	TRBD1	TRBJ1-1	CASSPQGARAEAFF	TGTGCCAGCAGCCCACAGGGGGCGCGGGCTGAAGCTTTCTTT
TRBV28	-	TRBD2	TRBJ2-5	CASSVLAGGKTQYF	TGTGCCAGCAGTGTACTAGCGGGGGGGAAGACCCAGTACTTC
TRBV19	-	TRBD1	TRBJ2-6	CASSARDRFVLTF	TGTGCCAGTAGTGCCCGGGACAGATTCGTCCTGACTTTC
TRBV10-3	-	-	TRBJ2-1	CAISESEGSASSYNEQFF	TGTGCCATCAGTGAGTCGGAGGGCTCGGCAAGCTCCTACAATGAGCAGTTCTTC
TRBV28	-	TRBD1	TRBJ1-2	CASRDRANYGYTF	TGTGCCAGCAGGGACAGGGCCAACTATGGCTACACCTTC
TRBV27	-	-	TRBJ2-7	CASSPGAGEQYF	TGTGCCAGCAGCCCTGGGGCGGGAGAGCAGTACTTC
TRBV6-6	-	-	TRBJ1-5	CASSEGRPQHF	TGTGCCAGCAGCGAGGGGCGGCCCCAGCATTTT